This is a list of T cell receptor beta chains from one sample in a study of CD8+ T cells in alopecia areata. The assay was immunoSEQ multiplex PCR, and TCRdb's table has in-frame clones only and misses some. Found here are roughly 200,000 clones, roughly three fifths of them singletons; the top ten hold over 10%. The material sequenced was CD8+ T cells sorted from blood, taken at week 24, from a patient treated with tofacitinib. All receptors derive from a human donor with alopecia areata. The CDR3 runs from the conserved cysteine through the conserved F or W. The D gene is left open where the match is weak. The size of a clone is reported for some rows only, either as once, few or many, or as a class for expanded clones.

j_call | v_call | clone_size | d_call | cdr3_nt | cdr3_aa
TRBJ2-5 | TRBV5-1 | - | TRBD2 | TGCGCCAGCAGCTTGGTCGGGGGACTACAAGAGACCCAGTACTTC | CASSLVGGLQETQYF
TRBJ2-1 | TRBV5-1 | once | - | TGCGCCAGCAGCTCTAATCTAGGACACTACAATGAGCAGTTCTTC | CASSSNLGHYNEQFF
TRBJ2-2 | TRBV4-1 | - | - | TGCGCCAGCAGCCCCCTAGACAGATACACCGGGGAGCTGTTTTTT | CASSPLDRYTGELFF
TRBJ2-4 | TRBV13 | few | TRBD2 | TGTGCCAGCAGCACTGGACTAGCGGGGGTATCGGGAAACATTCAGTACTTC | CASSTGLAGVSGNIQYF
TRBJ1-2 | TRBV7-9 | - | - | TGTGCCAGCAGCTTTCCGGAGAACTATGGCTACACCTTC | CASSFPENYGYTF
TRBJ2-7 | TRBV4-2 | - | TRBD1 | TGTGCCAGCTCACAGGGGAGCTCCTACGAGCAGTACTTC | CASSQGSSYEQYF
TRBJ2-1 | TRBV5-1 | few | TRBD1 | TGCGCCAGCAGCTTGGAGGGGGCCGGTGAGCAGTTCTTC | CASSLEGAGEQFF
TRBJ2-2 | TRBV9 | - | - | TGTGCCAGCAGCGTAGCCAAGTACACCGGGGAGCTGTTTTTT | CASSVAKYTGELFF
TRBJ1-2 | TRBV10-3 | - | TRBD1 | TGTGCCATCAGTGGGGGACAGGCTGGTGGCTACACCTTC | CAISGGQAGGYTF
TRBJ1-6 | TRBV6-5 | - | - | TGTGCCAGCAGTTACTATAATTCACCCCTCCACTTT | CASSYYNSPLHF
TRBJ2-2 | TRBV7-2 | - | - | TGTGCCAGCAGCCTAGGGCGGGGCCACTGGACCGGGGAGCTGTTTTTT | CASSLGRGHWTGELFF
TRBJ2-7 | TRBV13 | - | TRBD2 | TGTGCCAGCAGCCCTATGGGAGGGAACTCCTACGAGCAGTACTTC | CASSPMGGNSYEQYF
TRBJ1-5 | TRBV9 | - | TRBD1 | TGTGCCAGCAGCCCGGGACAGGGAGGTCAGCCCCAGCATTTT | CASSPGQGGQPQHF
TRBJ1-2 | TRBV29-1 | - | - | TGCAGCGTGAACCCGGGGGCGGGCTATGGCTACACCTTC | CSVNPGAGYGYTF
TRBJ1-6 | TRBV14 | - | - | TGTGCCAGCAGCCAATTCACCAGGGATCCCCTCCACTTT | CASSQFTRDPLHF
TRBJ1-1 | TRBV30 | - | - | TGTGCCTGGAGTCCCCAGAACACTGAAGCTTTCTTT | CAWSPQNTEAFF
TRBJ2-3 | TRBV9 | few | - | TGTGCCAGCAGCAAACAGGGAGGTTTGACAGATACGCAGTATTTT | CASSKQGGLTDTQYF
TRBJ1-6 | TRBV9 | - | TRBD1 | TGTGCCAGCAGCCCTGCCGGGACAGGGATTTCACCCCTCCACTTT | CASSPAGTGISPLHF
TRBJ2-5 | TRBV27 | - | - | TGTGCCAGCAGTGATAACCAGGGGTATCGCGAGACCCAGTACTTC | CASSDNQGYRETQYF
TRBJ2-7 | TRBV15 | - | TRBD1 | TGTGCCACCAGCGGGACAGGGAGAAACGAGCAGTACTTC | CATSGTGRNEQYF
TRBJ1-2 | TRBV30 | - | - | TGTGCCTGGCTCCGGGACGGTGGCTACACCTTC | CAWLRDGGYTF
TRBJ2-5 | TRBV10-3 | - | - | TGTGCCATCAGTGACGCATCCCCTCAAGAGACCCAGTACTTC | CAISDASPQETQYF